This entry lists 17 T cell receptor beta chains sequenced from one sample in a study of identical twins. TCRdb analysed the 5' RACE reads with MiXCR anew, one entry per CDR3 protein. The sample lists just over 450,000 distinct CDR3 sequences; about 14% were seen once. These records were also assigned to another study, of yellow fever vaccine responses in identical twins.

Source material: CD4+ T cells sorted from blood. The receptors come from a woman in her late teens or twenties in good health.

The genes are TRBV28 and TRBJ2-3; TRBD1 matches at 9 bases. CDR1 and CDR2 (germline): MDHEN, SYDVKM. After removal of 7 bases from V and 0 bases from J, the junction contained 8 bases not matched to a gene. There are 16 residues in the CDR3. CDR3 residues: CASNLAGTGSTDTQYF. Written as DNA, the CDR3 is TGTGCCAGCAATCTTGCCGGGACAGGGAGCACAGATACGCAGTATTTT.

This clonotype showed up just a few times. The V gene is TRBV5-1, the J gene TRBJ2-3; D is ambiguous. Germline values: CDR1 SGHRS, CDR2 YFSETQ. The CDR3 contains 15 residues. Trimming left V 2 bases short and J 3 bases short, with 13 bases between. The CDR3 region is CASSLRPELTDTQYF. CDR3 bases: TGCGCCAGCAGCTTACGACCAGAATTGACAGATACGCAGTATTTT.

This clonotype turned up a few times. J is TRBJ2-7 and V is TRBV2; maybe TRBD2 (6 bases). Trimming pared 5 bases from V and 0 bases from J, leaving 8 bases between. The CDR3 contains 13 residues. CDR1 is SNHLY and CDR2 is FYNNEI in the germline V gene. CDR3 bases: TGTGCCAGCAGTCCGGACTACTCCTACGAGCAGTACTTC. Encoded protein: CASSPDYSYEQYF.

This chain connects TRBV15 to TRBJ2-1, with TRBD2 identical over 9 bases. V dropped 3 bases and J dropped 7; count of bases not matched to a gene: 4. There are 14 residues in the CDR3. The V gene's germline CDR1 is LNHNV and CDR2 YYDKDF (reference sequence). The CDR3 region has the DNA TGTGCCACCAGCAGCACTAGCGGGCTTAATGAGCAGTTCTTC. It yields the protein CATSSTSGLNEQFF.

Many counts were recorded for this clonotype. CDR3 loop: CASSPHSYNEQFF. Written as DNA, the CDR3 is TGTGCCAGCAGCCCCCATTCCTACAATGAGCAGTTCTTC. This chain links TRBV4-2 with TRBJ2-1, with D hard to call. Deletions cut 4 bases from V and 1 base from J, with 5 bases between. Looked up from germline, CDR1 is LGHNA and CDR2 is YNFKEQ. The CDR3 contains 13 residues.

This clonotype was picked up a small number of times. The V call is TRBV15, the J call TRBJ2-1; the D is unclear. Germline CDR1 is LNHNV and CDR2 is YYDKDF (reference sequence). The CDR3 spans 14 residues. V lost 0 bases and J 5 bases, leaving 8 bases between the germline ends. CDR3 amino acids: CATSRDALHNEQFF. The CDR3, as DNA: TGTGCCACCAGCAGAGATGCCCTCCACAATGAGCAGTTCTTC.

This clonotype was seen a handful of times. This chain links TRBV20-1 with TRBJ2-5; 7 bases are a match to TRBD2. Germline loops: CDR1 DFQATT, CDR2 SNEGSKA (reference sequence). This CDR3 has 18 residues. The trim removed 3 bases at V and 4 bases at J, leaving 20 bases unmatched. The DNA of the CDR3 is TGCAGTGCTAGCCCTTCCGACCAAGCGGGGAGAGGTGGAGAGACCCAGTACTTC. Encoded protein: CSASPSDQAGRGGETQYF.

The J gene is TRBJ2-5, the V gene TRBV7-3; a weak D match, TRBD1 (6 bases). The V and J ends lost 5 bases and 4 bases respectively, with 11 bases between them. The germline V gene has CDR1 SGHTA and CDR2 FQGTGA. The CDR3 totals 13 residues. Here the CDR3 reads CASSPTQGETQYF. CDR3 in DNA: TGTGCCAGCAGCCCGACACAGGGAGAGACCCAGTACTTC.

This chain connects TRBV6-5 to TRBJ2-1; TRBD2 matches 11 bases. The germline CDR1 and CDR2 sequences are MNHEY and SVGAGI. V shed 2 bases and J 9 bases; nucleotides not matched to a gene: 12. The CDR3 length is 17 residues. CDR3 sequence: CASSYQLAGDGGGEQFF. CDR3 nucleotides: TGTGCCAGCAGTTACCAACTAGCGGGGGACGGGGGCGGTGAGCAGTTCTTC.

This clonotype was seen repeatedly, ten times or more. This rearrangement joins TRBV4-2 to TRBJ2-3, with D possibly being TRBD1 or TRBD2 (5 bases each). Germline V gene lookup returns CDR1 LGHNA and CDR2 YNFKEQ. This CDR3 region has 14 residues. V was clipped by 0 bases and J by 3 bases, with 7 bases between them. The CDR3 DNA reads as TGTGCCAGCAGCCAAGAATGGGGGACAGATACGCAGTATTTT. Residues: CASSQEWGTDTQYF.

This clonotype has only a few counts. The rearrangement uses TRBV7-8 and TRBJ2-3; 9 nucleotides align to TRBD1. This CDR3 has 15 residues. Germline V gene lookup returns CDR1 SGHVS and CDR2 FQNEAQ. The junction had 9 bases not matched to a gene; V was cut back by 5 bases and J by 6 bases. Here the CDR3 DNA reads TGTGCCAGCAGCGGACAGGGGAATCTAGCGGATACGCAGTATTTT. This gives the protein CASSGQGNLADTQYF.

This clonotype appeared a few times. This rearrangement joins TRBV6-1 to TRBJ2-1; 9 bases match TRBD2. The CDR3 sequence is 15 residues long. Per the germline V gene, CDR1 is MNHNS and CDR2 is SASEGT. DNA of the CDR3: TGTGCGCCCTTGGGGCGGGAGGGCCGGTACAATGAGCAGTTCTTC. It is translated as CAPLGREGRYNEQFF.

This clonotype was seen only a few times. The chain carries TRBV2 and TRBJ2-5; D is possibly TRBD1 or TRBD2 (6 bases each). Germline V CDR1 and CDR2: SNHLY, FYNNEI. V was pared by 6 bases and J by 4 bases, with 15 bases between. CDR3 length: 14 amino acids. CDR3 DNA: TGTGCCAGCAGGTACCCGGGGGCTGGAGAGACCCAGTACTTC. This encodes CASRYPGAGETQYF.

In this sample, this clonotype turned up a few times. This chain connects TRBV7-2 to TRBJ2-5; D is unclear. This CDR3 is 12 amino acids long. V was trimmed by 6 bases and J by 5 bases, leaving 10 bases between them. The germline V gene has CDR1 SGHTA and CDR2 FQGNSA. The CDR3 reads CASRNSFETQYF. In DNA, the CDR3 is TGTGCCAGCAGAAATAGTTTCGAGACCCAGTACTTC.

The rearrangement joins TRBV7-2 to TRBJ1-5; D unclear. The germline gives CDR1 SGHTA, CDR2 FQGNSA. CDR3 length equals 13 residues. The V end was cut by 5 bases, the J end by 7 bases, with 12 bases between. The DNA for the CDR3 is TGTGCCAGCAGCCCCAGAGGAGAGCAGCCCCAGCATTTT. As protein: CASSPRGEQPQHF.

The chain carries TRBV19 and TRBJ2-2; 9 nucleotides line up with TRBD1. In germline, CDR1 is LNHDA, CDR2 SQIVND (reference sequence). Trimming at V came to 4 bases and at J to 8 bases, leaving 11 bases not matched to a gene. There are 16 residues in the CDR3. CDR3 in amino acids: CASSTGTGPPVGELFF. The DNA of the CDR3 is TGTGCCAGTAGTACTGGGACAGGGCCACCTGTGGGGGAGCTGTTTTTT.

This clonotype was observed a handful of times. The rearrangement uses TRBV18 and TRBJ2-1; TRBD1 is a possible D gene (5 bases). V gave up 7 bases and J gave up 8 bases, with 24 bases separating them. Germline assignment: CDR1 KGHSH and CDR2 LQKENI. The CDR3 is 16 amino acids. The chain's CDR3 is CASCPQGAGSKYEQFF. The CDR3 DNA reads as TGTGCCAGCTGCCCGCAAGGGGCAGGGTCAAAGTATGAGCAGTTCTTC.